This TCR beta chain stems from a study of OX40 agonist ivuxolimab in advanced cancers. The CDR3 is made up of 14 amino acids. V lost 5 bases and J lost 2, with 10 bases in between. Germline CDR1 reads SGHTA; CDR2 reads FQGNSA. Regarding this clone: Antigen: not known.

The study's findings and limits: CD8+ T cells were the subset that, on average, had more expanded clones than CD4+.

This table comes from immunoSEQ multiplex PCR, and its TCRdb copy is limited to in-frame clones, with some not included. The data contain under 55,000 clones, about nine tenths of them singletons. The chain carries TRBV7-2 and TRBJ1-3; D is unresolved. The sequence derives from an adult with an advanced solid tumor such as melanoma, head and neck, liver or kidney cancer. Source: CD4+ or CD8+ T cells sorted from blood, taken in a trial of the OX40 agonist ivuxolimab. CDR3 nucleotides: TGTGCCAGCAGCCCCACCCCGACTGGAAACACCATATATTTT. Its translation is CASSPTPTGNTIYF. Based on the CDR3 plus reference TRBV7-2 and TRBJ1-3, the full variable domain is GAGVSQSPSNKVTEKGKDVELRCDPISGHTALYWYRQSLGQGLEFLIYFQGNSAPDKSGLPSDRFSAERTGGSVSTLTIQRTQQEDSAVYLCASSPTPTGNTIYFGEGSWLTVV.